The 15 T cell receptor beta chains in this list originate from one sample, sequenced in a study of technical replicates of blood from a few donors. The data were produced by immunoSEQ multiplex PCR, yet TCRdb's version contains in-frame clones alone and is incomplete. The top ten clones hold about 5.5% of a sample with approximately 59,000 clones, 86% of them seen once. The sample consisted of PBMCs. Receptor source: a human donor in good health. Some clones in this sample may be carry-over from other donors' samples.

V gene TRBV30 combines with J gene TRBJ1-5; 7 nucleotides agree with TRBD1. CDR1 is GTSNPN and CDR2 is SVGIG in the germline V gene (reference sequence). J gave up 1 base and V 2 bases, and 11 bases lay outside the gene matches. The CDR3 consists of 17 residues. Here the CDR3 DNA reads TGTGCCTGGAGTCGTGACAGGGTAGGAGACAGCAATCAGCCCCAGCATTTT. Translation gives CAWSRDRVGDSNQPQHF.

The chain couples TRBV4-1 to TRBJ2-5; TRBD2 might be the D (6 bases). Germline V gene sequence: CDR1 MGHRA, CDR2 YSYEKL. The CDR3 covers 17 residues. Trimming stripped 6 bases from V and 2 bases from J, with 22 bases between. CDR3 sequence reads: CASSWGRVAVDQETQYF. For the CDR3, the DNA is TGCGCCAGCAGTTGGGGCCGAGTAGCGGTGGATCAAGAGACCCAGTACTTC.

The J gene is TRBJ1-2, the V gene TRBV4-3; 7 bases agree with TRBD1. This CDR3 is 15 amino acids long. CDR1 and CDR2 from the germline V gene are LGHNA and YSLEER. Trimming at V came to 2 bases and at J to 5 bases, leaving 8 bases not matched to a gene. CDR3 sequence (DNA): TGCGCCAGCAGCCAATTTAATACAGGGGATTATGGCTACACCTTC. The encoded protein is CASSQFNTGDYGYTF.

This rearrangement joins TRBV6-5 to TRBJ2-5; TRBD2 might be the D (6 bases). Trimming left V 7 bases short and J 5 bases short, with 17 bases between. Germline V lookup: CDR1 MNHEY, CDR2 SVGAGI. The CDR3 contains 14 residues. In nucleotides, the CDR3 is TGTGCCAGCACCCTTAAGGGGAGCGGGGAGACCCAGTACTTC. Translation: CASTLKGSGETQYF.

The chain links TRBV21-1 to TRBJ2-7; the table calls TRBD1, which could not be checked here. TRBV21-1 counts as a pseudogene. The CDR3 consists of 10 residues. The CDR3 nucleotides are TGTGCCAGCAGCAGACAGGAGCAGTACTTC. Its protein product is CASSRQEQYF.

The chain carries TRBV12-5 and TRBJ2-3, with D possibly TRBD2 on 5 matching bases. Trimming stripped 0 bases from V and 0 bases from J, with 10 bases between. The CDR3 length is 16 residues. Looked up from germline, CDR1 is LGHNT and CDR2 is FRNRAP. Here the CDR3 DNA reads TGTGCTAGTGGTTTGGTACTTACGGGAAGCACAGATACGCAGTATTTT. Encoded protein: CASGLVLTGSTDTQYF.

The chain links TRBV4-1 to TRBJ2-7, with D possibly being TRBD2 (6 bases). Germline CDR1 MGHRA, CDR2 YSYEKL. This CDR3 region has 15 residues. Trimming left V 0 bases short and J 0 bases short, with 9 bases between. The DNA for the CDR3 is TGCGCCAGCAGCCAAGATGGACTATTCTCCTACGAGCAGTACTTC. Protein product: CASSQDGLFSYEQYF.

This clone was observed once. This chain connects TRBV9 to TRBJ2-3; 8 nucleotides match TRBD2. This CDR3 comprises 14 residues. J gave up 5 bases and V 3 bases, and 5 bases lay outside the gene matches. Germline CDR1 reads SGDLS; CDR2 reads YYNGEE. CDR3 sequence reads: CASSDSGTVDTQYF. In DNA, the CDR3 is TGTGCCAGCAGCGATAGCGGGACGGTAGATACGCAGTATTTT.

The gene calls are TRBV10-3 and TRBJ1-5; unclear D gene. V lost 11 bases, J lost 0 bases, and 14 bases lay in between. The CDR3 sequence is 14 residues long. Germline values: CDR1 ENHRY, CDR2 SYGVKD. CDR3 region: CASSGGFSNQPQHF. In DNA form, the CDR3 reads TGTGCCTCGAGTGGAGGGTTTAGCAATCAGCCCCAGCATTTT.

V and J are TRBV10-3 and TRBJ2-7; D might be TRBD2 (7 bases). Germline CDR1 and CDR2: ENHRY and SYGVKD. CDR3 length equals 14 residues. The germline V and J ends were trimmed by 5 bases and 5 bases, with 16 bases remaining between them. CDR3 residues: CAISLAGARNEQYF. DNA of the CDR3: TGTGCCATCAGTCTGGCGGGGGCGAGAAACGAGCAGTACTTC.

The count of this clone is one. The V gene is TRBV15, the J gene TRBJ2-7; TRBD2 aligns across 13 bases. The J segment lost 6 bases and the V segment lost 0 bases, leaving 5 bases of the junction unmatched. The CDR3 loop spans 16 amino acids. Germline values: CDR1 LNHNV, CDR2 YYDKDF (reference sequence). CDR3 in amino acids: CATSRDRTSGSSEQYF. The CDR3 DNA is TGTGCCACCAGCAGAGATCGGACTAGCGGGAGCAGCGAGCAGTACTTC.

V gene TRBV21-1 combines with J gene TRBJ2-7; the table's D call TRBD2 went unverified against the DNA. TRBV21-1 is a pseudogene. The CDR3 consists of 16 residues. In nucleotides, the CDR3 is TGTGCCAGCAGCAAAGTCTGTCGCAATCCCCCGGACGAGCAGTACTTC. This sequence encodes CASSKVCRNPPDEQYF.

This clone appeared a single time. V gene TRBV7-2 combines with J gene TRBJ2-7, with 9 bases lining up with TRBD2. Unmatched junction bases numbered 8, after V lost 1 base and J lost 7 bases. CDR1 is SGHTA, CDR2 FQGNSA, per germline. The CDR3 spans 15 residues. The CDR3 here is CASSLVAGGPYEQYF. The CDR3 DNA reads TGTGCCAGCAGCTTAGTTGCGGGGGGGCCGTATGAGCAGTACTTC.

The CDR3 here is CASSFSGEGAYEQYF. CDR3 bases: TGTGCCAGCAGCTTTAGCGGGGAGGGGGCCTACGAGCAGTACTTC. This chain connects TRBV7-3 to TRBJ2-7; TRBD2 matches 8 bases. Germline CDR1 reads SGHTA; CDR2 reads FQGTGA. The length of the CDR3 is 15 residues. V shed 3 bases, J shed 2 bases, and the junction held 6 bases outside the gene matches.

The chain couples TRBV7-8 to TRBJ2-7; 7 nucleotides line up with TRBD1. Germline CDR1 SGHVS, CDR2 FQNEAQ. The CDR3 contains 16 residues. V was clipped by 4 bases and J by 4 bases; unmatched bases: 13. CDR3 DNA sequence: TGTGCCAGCAGCTCCAGACCCGGACAGGTACGATACGAGCAGTACTTC. Encoded protein: CASSSRPGQVRYEQYF.